This TCR beta chain was identified during a study of shared clonotypes between healthy human individuals. TCRdb keeps only in-frame clones here, not all; method: immunoSEQ multiplex PCR. Of about 2,500,000 clones listed, more than 90% are singletons. The V gene's germline CDR1 is SSHAT and CDR2 FNYEAQ (reference sequence). This CDR3 has 14 residues. Concerning this clone: One junction end disagrees with the germline gene, perhaps due to a read error.

This TCR derives from a man aged 18 to 35 in good health. The chain has TRBV7-7 and TRBJ2-3; 8 nucleotides line up with TRBD1. The specimen sequenced was naive CD4+ T cells sorted from blood. Subset described: CD45RA+ positively selected. In nucleotides, the CDR3 is TGTGCTAGCAGTCCGACAGGGGGCACAGATACGCAGTATTTT. It encodes CASSPTGGTDTQYF.